This TCR beta chain was profiled in a study of beta chain features in type 1 diabetes (dated by TCRdb to about 2018). About the study as a whole: Mean age, gender distribution, total cell number and subset yield were not different between patients and healthy donors. A total of 90 million to 120 million sorted cells were examined across all samples, and a strong correlation was observed between cell number per subset and RNA yield. The study compared TCRB repertoires of sorted circulating CD4+ T cell subsets between recently diagnosed type 1 diabetes patients and matched healthy donors. Naive and central memory subsets were obtained from all 30 or so donors, but regulatory and stem cell-like memory subsets were isolated from only 8 patients and roughly eight healthy donors. The full study reports these points: Because cDNA was sequenced instead of genomic DNA, highly expressing activated cells could be over-represented, though the groups showed no difference in activation or CD3 levels. In all four CD4+ subsets, TCRB CDR3 length was moderately but significantly shorter in type 1 diabetes patients. Shorter templates might have been favored by PCR, but patient and control samples were amplified and corrected together, so both groups would have been affected equally by any skew. At VDJ recombination sites, type 1 diabetes patients had fewer insertions and more deleted nucleotides, which implies abnormalities in thymic rearrangement. HLA sub-analyses involved small numbers of individuals, so any influence of HLA type on TCRB rearrangement remained unresolved. Naive, central memory and regulatory TCRB repertoires appeared to be more alike among patients than among healthy donors.

A single peripheral blood draw of 95 to 150 mL on average was collected from each donor into heparinised tubes. Using a panel that included CD45RO, CCR7, CD25, CD127, CD95 and CD27, naive, central memory, regulatory and stem cell-like memory CD4+ T cells were sorted on a BD FACSAria II. A purity above 95% was achieved for all sorted populations. PBMCs were isolated right away by Lymphoprep density gradient centrifugation and were stained directly, without culture. So that batch effects would be minimized, each experiment stained and sorted samples in pairs, pairing one healthy donor with one patient. The High Capacity cDNA Reverse Transcription Kit was used to reverse transcribe all of the isolated RNA, meaning that expressed TCRB transcripts were what got sequenced. Naive, central memory and regulatory T cell samples underwent deep immunoSEQ sequencing, averaging roughly 3.5 million total reads per sample. Sorted cells were lysed in RLT buffer, and RNA was extracted using DNase-treated RNeasy Micro or Mini kits according to cell number. To prevent cross-contamination, every cell subset was processed on its own, while patient and healthy donor samples were processed together. The immunoSEQ multiplex PCR was used to amplify TCRB sequences from cDNA, generating 87-bp fragments that spanned the CDR3 region. Amplicons were sequenced on the Illumina HiSeq platform. Per the authors' processing: Synthetic template baselines were used to correct PCR bias computationally, reads within Hamming distance 2 were collapsed, and singletons that could not be merged were discarded. Reads were aligned to IMGT to assign V, D and J genes, CDR3 length, and insertions or deletions at six rearrangement sites. Within each subset, clonotype counts were normalized to sorted cell number, after which true diversity and Gini coefficients were computed with the tcR R package. The overlap coefficient, calculated on TCRB nucleotide sequences, was used to quantify repertoire sharing. As a proxy for the pre-selection repertoire, out-of-frame TCRB sequences from naive cells were analyzed. This immuneACCESS table, as held by TCRdb, lists in-frame sequences with V and J called but not all clones. Of the missing ones, under half trace to an unresolved V gene in checked studies; the others have no known cause. V, J and clone size reflect that table, while D and trimming were determined from the DNA. The sample table shows approximately 730,000 clones, and roughly an eighth are seen once. Roughly 0.022% of the sample is taken by the ten largest.

The sample holds a few counts of this clone. Its antigen is still unknown. Base qualities are not recorded, but no much larger clone differs from it by a single base. Taken from cysteine to phenylalanine, the CDR3 has 16 residues. Of the read, only the CDR3 DNA is kept; its 48 bases are in frame from base 1. CDR1 and CDR2, looked up from the germline V gene, are MGHRA and YSYEKL. V has 0 bases trimmed and J has 4 bases trimmed; junction bases matching no gene number 9. The source is a man between 18 and 35 years old with type 1 diabetes. The chain is encoded by TRBV4-1 joined to TRBJ2-7; 7 junctional bases match TRBD1. The specimen sequenced was naive CD4+ T cells from blood. The intended sense of this specimen's cell subset or site label: true naive CD4+ T cells. The DNA sequence reads TGCGCCAGCAGCCAAGATGAGGGGGCGCTCGGGTACGAGCAGTACTTC. Its protein is CASSQDEGALGYEQYF.